One and the same sample provided the 24 T cell receptor beta chains below, sequenced in a study of T cells after yellow fever vaccination. TCRdb ran MiXCR on the 5' RACE reads and lists one entry per CDR3 protein. Of about 220,000 distinct CDR3 sequences listed, about 3% are singletons. The sequences come from CD4+ T cells sorted from PBMCs, collected 10 days after the yellow fever booster vaccination. The receptor set was obtained from a man between 18 and 29 years old who received the YFV17D yellow fever vaccine.

This clonotype appeared many times. The chain joins TRBV4-2 to TRBJ2-5, with 8 bases lining up with TRBD2. V lost 0 bases and J lost 4; bases outside the gene matches: 4. CDR3 length: 15 amino acids. Per germline, CDR1 LGHNA and CDR2 YNFKEQ. CDR3 nucleotide sequence: TGTGCCAGCAGCCAAGATTACGGGGGGGCAGAGACCCAGTACTTC. Translation: CASSQDYGGAETQYF.

This clonotype was seen many times. The rearrangement links TRBV7-7 to TRBJ2-7; TRBD1 aligns across 8 bases. J gave up 3 bases and V 5 bases, and 3 bases lay outside the gene matches. CDR3 size: 13 residues. Germline CDR1 SSHAT, CDR2 FNYEAQ (reference sequence). As DNA, the CDR3 is TGTGCCAGCAGCACCGGACAGGGCTACGAGCAGTACTTC. It specifies CASSTGQGYEQYF.

In this sample, this clonotype turned up a few times. V and J are TRBV6-5 and TRBJ2-1; 7 bases align to TRBD2. V shed 6 bases, J shed 14 bases, and the junction held 13 bases outside the gene matches. Germline CDR1 reads MNHEY; CDR2 reads SVGAGI. The CDR3 has 13 residues. The CDR3 DNA is TGTGCCAGCAGATTGGACCGCGAGCGGGAAGAGTTCTTC. Translation: CASRLDREREEFF.

Ten or more counts support this clonotype. The chain links TRBV28 to TRBJ1-3, with unresolved D. The CDR3 length is 12 residues. Looked up from germline, CDR1 is MDHEN and CDR2 is SYDVKM. Trimming shortened V by 4 bases and J by 8 bases, and 9 bases separated the two germline ends. The CDR3 loop reads CASSSSFHTIYF. In DNA, the CDR3 is TGTGCCAGCAGTTCGAGTTTTCACACCATATATTTT.

V is TRBV7-6 and J is TRBJ2-2; TRBD1 agrees at 9 bases. Germline CDR1 reads SGHVS; CDR2 reads FNYEAQ. The J segment lost 4 bases and the V segment lost 5 bases, leaving 8 bases of the junction unmatched. The CDR3 length is 16 residues. CDR3 bases: TGTGCCAGCAGCCTAGGACAGGGGAAGATCACCGGGGAGCTGTTTTTT. Amino acid sequence: CASSLGQGKITGELFF.

This chain uses TRBV7-3 with TRBJ2-2; 7 nucleotides align to TRBD1. In germline, CDR1 is SGHTA, CDR2 FQGTGA. J was trimmed by 2 bases and V by 6 bases; bases with no gene match: 3. This CDR3 has 14 residues. For the CDR3, the DNA is TGTGCCAGCAGTACAGGGGTTAACACCGGGGAGCTGTTTTTT. Its translation: CASSTGVNTGELFF.

The chain combines TRBV5-6 with TRBJ2-3; 7 positions match TRBD2. Germline loops: CDR1 SGHDT, CDR2 YYEEEE. The CDR3 loop spans 17 amino acids. J was trimmed by 6 bases and V by 3 bases; bases with no gene match: 16. DNA for the CDR3: TGTGCCAGCAGCTGGAAACGACTAGCTGTGGTGGGGGATACGCAGTATTTT. Protein: CASSWKRLAVVGDTQYF.

This clonotype was counted many times. The V gene is TRBV20-1, the J gene TRBJ1-1, with 7 bases fitting TRBD1. The CDR3 length is 20 residues. Germline V lookup: CDR1 DFQATT, CDR2 SNEGSKA (reference sequence). V gave up 3 bases and J gave up 1 base; unmatched junction bases: 23. The CDR3 loop reads CSAREPRSGGGQTSNTEAFF. CDR3 bases: TGCAGTGCTAGGGAACCGAGGTCAGGAGGGGGCCAAACTTCGAACACTGAAGCTTTCTTT.

This clonotype was detected many times. The chain is built from TRBV5-1 and TRBJ2-7; 7 bases are shared with TRBD1. V shed 4 bases, J shed 6 bases, and the junction held 1 base outside the gene matches. The CDR3 loop spans 11 amino acids. The germline V gene encodes CDR1 SGHRS and CDR2 YFSETQ. This CDR3 reads CASSTGAEQYF. The CDR3 region has the DNA TGCGCCAGCAGCACAGGGGCCGAGCAGTACTTC.

At least ten counts were recorded for this clonotype. The V and J genes are TRBV5-1 and TRBJ2-1; D call uncertain. The V and J ends lost 0 bases and 8 bases respectively, with 15 bases between them. This CDR3 has 15 residues. Germline assignment: CDR1 SGHRS and CDR2 YFSETQ. The CDR3 spells CASSLAGLGGDEQFF. Here the CDR3 DNA reads TGCGCCAGCAGCTTGGCTGGGTTGGGTGGCGATGAGCAGTTCTTC.

This clonotype was recorded many times. This chain uses TRBV7-2 with TRBJ1-2, with TRBD1 as a possible D gene (5 bases). The CDR3 extends over 13 amino acids. Germline V lookup: CDR1 SGHTA, CDR2 FQGNSA. Trimming left V 5 bases short and J 7 bases short, with 14 bases between. For the CDR3, the DNA is TGTGCCAGCAGCGTCCAGGGTCGTGGTGGCTACACCTTC. Amino acid sequence: CASSVQGRGGYTF.

This clonotype was recorded many times. The chain couples TRBV5-6 to TRBJ2-7, with TRBD1 as a possible D gene (5 bases). V lost 5 bases to trimming and J lost 3 bases, with 9 bases between them. This CDR3 is built from 12 residues. Germline V gene sequence: CDR1 SGHDT, CDR2 YYEEEE. CDR3 region: CASRVQDYEQYF. The CDR3 coding sequence is TGTGCCAGCAGGGTACAGGACTACGAGCAGTACTTC.

The chain links TRBV4-1 to TRBJ1-1, with D hard to call. Germline-derived CDR1 and CDR2 are MGHRA and YSYEKL. The CDR3 contains 12 residues. Trimming took 2 bases from V and 7 from J, leaving 8 bases between them. CDR3 DNA sequence: TGCGCCAGCAGCCAACTCGGGGTTGAAGCTTTCTTT. This sequence encodes CASSQLGVEAFF.

The genes are TRBV5-1 and TRBJ2-7, with 10 bases identical to TRBD1. V was clipped by 6 bases and J by 2 bases; unmatched bases: 11. Germline loops: CDR1 SGHRS, CDR2 YFSETQ. The CDR3 covers 16 residues. The CDR3 loop is CASKRDRGCQAYEQYV. CDR3 DNA sequence: TGCGCCAGCAAAAGGGACAGGGGCTGCCAGGCCTACGAGCAGTACGTC.

This clonotype was seen more than once but under ten times. This chain joins TRBV7-9 and TRBJ1-2, with D uncertain. The CDR3 consists of 11 residues. Deletions cut 2 bases from V and 8 bases from J, with 6 bases between. Germline assignment: CDR1 SEHNR and CDR2 FQNEAQ (reference sequence). The CDR3 region is CASSLKGGYTF. For the CDR3, the DNA is TGTGCCAGCAGCTTAAAAGGCGGCTACACCTTC.

This clonotype was counted only a few times. The CDR3 nucleotides read TGTGCCAGCAGCGACTTTTGGCGGGGGGACCAAGAGACCCAGTACTTC. It specifies CASSDFWRGDQETQYF. V usage is TRBV11-1 and J usage is TRBJ2-5; TRBD2 agrees at 8 bases. Germline CDR1 reads SGHAT; CDR2 reads FQDESV (reference sequence). V lost 5 bases and J lost 0; bases outside the gene matches: 8. The CDR3 totals 16 residues. Full variable domain (rest looked up from reference TRBV11-1 and TRBJ2-5): EAEVAQSPRYKITEKSQAVAFWCDPISGHATLYWYRQILGQGPELLVQFQDESVVDDSQLPKDRFSAERLKGVDSTLKIQPAELGDSAMYLCASSDFWRGDQETQYFGPGTRLLVL.

This clonotype was observed a handful of times. The rearrangement links TRBV12-3 or TRBV12-4 to TRBJ2-7; 11 nucleotides agree with TRBD1. The length of the CDR3 is 13 residues. V lost 6 bases and J lost 3; bases outside the gene matches: 1. The CDR3 is CASRGTGGYEQYF. In nucleotides, the CDR3 is TGTGCCAGCAGAGGGACAGGGGGCTACGAGCAGTACTTC.

This clonotype was observed a handful of times. This sequence joins TRBV20-1 and TRBJ1-1; D is uncertain. Trimming removed 0 bases from V and 3 bases from J, with 11 bases in between. The length of the CDR3 is 14 residues. CDR1 is DFQATT and CDR2 is SNEGSKA in the germline V gene (reference sequence). CDR3 sequence reads: CSARDPGRDTEAFF. In DNA form, the CDR3 reads TGCAGTGCTAGAGATCCGGGTCGGGACACTGAAGCTTTCTTT.

This clonotype has more than one count but fewer than ten. The chain joins TRBV9 to TRBJ2-2; 8 bases fit TRBD1. This CDR3 spans 16 amino acids. CDR1 is SGDLS, CDR2 YYNGEE, per germline. Losses at the gene ends were 2 bases for V and 5 bases for J; bases not matched to a gene: 8. CDR3 loop: CASSVTTGVFTGELFF. Written as DNA, the CDR3 is TGTGCCAGCAGCGTGACGACAGGGGTATTTACCGGGGAGCTGTTTTTT.

Only a few counts were recorded for this clonotype. The V and J genes are TRBV12-3 or TRBV12-4 and TRBJ2-3; 8 nucleotides line up with TRBD2. The V gene end was trimmed by 3 bases and the J gene end by 1 base; junction bases not matched to a gene: 3. This CDR3 contains 15 residues. The CDR3 region is CASSFAGGRTDTQYF. As DNA, the CDR3 is TGTGCCAGCAGTTTTGCGGGGGGCCGCACAGATACGCAGTATTTT.

The chain is built from TRBV6-6 and TRBJ2-7; no clear D. CDR1 is MNHNY, CDR2 SVGAGI, per germline (reference sequence). The V end lost 6 bases, the J end lost 6 bases, and 15 bases lay between the germline ends. The CDR3 contains 13 residues. CDR3 bases: TGTGCCAGCAGGCCCGCAGGTCCCGGCGAGCAGTACGTC. Amino acid sequence: CASRPAGPGEQYV.

This clonotype was recorded many times. DNA for the CDR3: TGTGCCAGCAGCCCTCGGGACGGCTATAATTCACCCCTCCACTTT. Its translation is CASSPRDGYNSPLHF. The chain combines TRBV7-2 with TRBJ1-6; perhaps TRBD1 as D (5 bases). The CDR3 is made up of 15 amino acids. V was pared by 5 bases and J by 3 bases, with 11 bases between. Germline V gene data show CDR1 as SGHTA and CDR2 as FQGNSA.

Ten or more counts support this clonotype. The chain has TRBV20-1 and TRBJ1-5; D gene ambiguous. CDR3 length: 13 residues. The ends were cut back, 3 bases at V and 5 bases at J, with 11 bases in the middle. Germline assignment: CDR1 DFQATT and CDR2 SNEGSKA (reference sequence). CDR3 region: CSASSGLDQPQHF. Here the CDR3 DNA reads TGCAGTGCTAGTTCGGGGTTGGATCAGCCCCAGCATTTT.

This clonotype came up many times. The rearrangement links TRBV7-9 to TRBJ2-3; the D is unclear. Trimming removed 5 bases from V and 0 bases from J, with 9 bases in between. The CDR3 has 14 amino acids. Germline values: CDR1 SEHNR, CDR2 FQNEAQ (reference sequence). DNA of the CDR3: TGTGCCAGCAGCCATTCATACAGCACAGATACGCAGTATTTT. Its translation: CASSHSYSTDTQYF.